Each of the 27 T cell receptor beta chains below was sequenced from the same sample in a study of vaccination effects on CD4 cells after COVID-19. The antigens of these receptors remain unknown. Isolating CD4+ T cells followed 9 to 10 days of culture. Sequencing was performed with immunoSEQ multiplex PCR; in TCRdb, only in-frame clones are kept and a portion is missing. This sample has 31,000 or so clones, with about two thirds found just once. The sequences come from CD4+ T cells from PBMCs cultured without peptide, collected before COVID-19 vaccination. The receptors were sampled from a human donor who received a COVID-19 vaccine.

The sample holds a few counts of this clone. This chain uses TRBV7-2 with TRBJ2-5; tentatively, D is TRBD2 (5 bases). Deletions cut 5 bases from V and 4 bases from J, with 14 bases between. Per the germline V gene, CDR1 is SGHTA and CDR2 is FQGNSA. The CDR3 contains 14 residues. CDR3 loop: CASSDWEFGETQYF. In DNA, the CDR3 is TGTGCCAGCAGCGATTGGGAGTTCGGAGAGACCCAGTACTTC. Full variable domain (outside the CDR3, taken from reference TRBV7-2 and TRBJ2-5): GAGVSQSPSNKVTEKGKDVELRCDPISGHTALYWYRQSLGQGLEFLIYFQGNSAPDKSGLPSDRFSAERTGGSVSTLTIQRTQQEDSAVYLCASSDWEFGETQYFGPGTRLLVL.

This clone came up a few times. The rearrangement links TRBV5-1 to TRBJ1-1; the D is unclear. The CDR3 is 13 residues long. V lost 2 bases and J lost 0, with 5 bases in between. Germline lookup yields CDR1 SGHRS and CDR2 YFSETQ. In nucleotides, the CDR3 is TGCGCCAGCAGCTTTGGTCTGAACACTGAAGCTTTCTTT. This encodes CASSFGLNTEAFF. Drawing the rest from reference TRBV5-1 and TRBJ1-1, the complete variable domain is KAGVTQTPRYLIKTRGQQVTLSCSPISGHRSVSWYQQTPGQGLQFLFEYFSETQRNKGNFPGRFSGRQFSNSRSEMNVSTLELGDSALYLCASSFGLNTEAFFGQGTRLTVV.

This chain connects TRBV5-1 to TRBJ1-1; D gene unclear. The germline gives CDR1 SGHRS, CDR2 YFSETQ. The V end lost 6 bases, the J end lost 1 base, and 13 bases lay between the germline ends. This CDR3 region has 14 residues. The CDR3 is CASKLGMGNTEAFF. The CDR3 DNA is TGCGCCAGCAAGCTTGGTATGGGGAACACTGAAGCTTTCTTT.

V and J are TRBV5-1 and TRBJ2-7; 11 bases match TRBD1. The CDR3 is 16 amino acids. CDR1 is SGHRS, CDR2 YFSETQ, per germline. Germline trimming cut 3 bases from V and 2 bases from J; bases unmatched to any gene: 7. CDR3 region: CASSYQGGQGAYEQYF. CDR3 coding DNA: TGCGCCAGCAGCTACCAGGGGGGACAGGGGGCCTACGAGCAGTACTTC. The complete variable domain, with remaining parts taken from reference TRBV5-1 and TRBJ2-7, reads KAGVTQTPRYLIKTRGQQVTLSCSPISGHRSVSWYQQTPGQGLQFLFEYFSETQRNKGNFPGRFSGRQFSNSRSEMNVSTLELGDSALYLCASSYQGGQGAYEQYFGPGTRLTVT.

The CDR3 is CASSSLTGGNTEAFF. As DNA, the CDR3 is TGCGCCAGCAGCTCTCTGACAGGGGGAAACACTGAAGCTTTCTTT. The V and J genes are TRBV5-1 and TRBJ1-1; 9 bases map to TRBD1. CDR3 length equals 15 residues. CDR1 is SGHRS and CDR2 is YFSETQ in the germline V gene. The trim removed 3 bases at V and 2 bases at J, leaving 5 bases unmatched.

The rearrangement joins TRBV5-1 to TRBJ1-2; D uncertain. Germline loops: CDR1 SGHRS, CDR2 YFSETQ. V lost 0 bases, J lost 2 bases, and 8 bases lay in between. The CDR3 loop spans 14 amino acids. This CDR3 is CASSLEARNYGYTF. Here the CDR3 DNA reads TGCGCCAGCAGCTTGGAAGCCAGGAACTATGGCTACACCTTC.

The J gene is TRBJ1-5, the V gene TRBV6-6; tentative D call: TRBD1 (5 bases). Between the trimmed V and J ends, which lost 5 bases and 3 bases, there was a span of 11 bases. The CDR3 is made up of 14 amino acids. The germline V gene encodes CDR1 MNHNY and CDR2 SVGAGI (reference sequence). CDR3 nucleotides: TGTGCCAGCAGTAAACAGGAAATCAATCAGCCCCAGCATTTT. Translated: CASSKQEINQPQHF.

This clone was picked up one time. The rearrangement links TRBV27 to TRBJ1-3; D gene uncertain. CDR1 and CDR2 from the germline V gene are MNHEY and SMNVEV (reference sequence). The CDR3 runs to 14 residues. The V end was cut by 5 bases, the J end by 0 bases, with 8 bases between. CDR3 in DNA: TGTGCCAGCAGTCCCGGGCACTCTGGAAACACCATATATTTT. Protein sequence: CASSPGHSGNTIYF.

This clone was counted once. In DNA form, the CDR3 reads TGTGCCAGCAGTGAGACAGCGGGTTCCTACAATGAGCAGTTCTTC. This encodes CASSETAGSYNEQFF. This chain uses TRBV6-1 with TRBJ2-1; tentative D call: TRBD2 (6 bases). CDR1 is MNHNS, CDR2 SASEGT, per germline. The V gene lost 3 bases and the J gene lost 1 base, with 10 bases spanning the gap. The CDR3 runs 15 residues.

The CDR3 is CSGAGGGDETQYF. CDR3 DNA: TGCAGCGGTGCCGGGGGAGGGGACGAGACCCAGTACTTC. J is TRBJ2-5 and V is TRBV29-1; 7 positions agree with TRBD2. The length of the CDR3 is 13 residues. The junction had 10 bases not matched to a gene; V was cut back by 7 bases and J by 5 bases. Germline CDR1 reads SQVTM; CDR2 reads ANQGSEA.

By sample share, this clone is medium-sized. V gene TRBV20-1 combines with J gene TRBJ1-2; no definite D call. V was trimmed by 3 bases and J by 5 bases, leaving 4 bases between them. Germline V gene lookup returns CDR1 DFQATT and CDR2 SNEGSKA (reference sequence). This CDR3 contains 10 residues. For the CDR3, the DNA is TGCAGTGCTAGCGGGTATGGCTACACCTTC. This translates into CSASGYGYTF.

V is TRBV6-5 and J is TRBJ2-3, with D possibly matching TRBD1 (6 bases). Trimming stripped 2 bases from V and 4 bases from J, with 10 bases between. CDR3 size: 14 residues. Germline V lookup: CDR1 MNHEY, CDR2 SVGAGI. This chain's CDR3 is CASSYARGADTQYF. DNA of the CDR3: TGTGCCAGCAGTTACGCCAGGGGCGCAGATACGCAGTATTTT.

The CDR3 loop is CAISESTGGQETQYF. As DNA, the CDR3 is TGTGCCATCAGTGAGTCGACAGGGGGCCAAGAGACCCAGTACTTC. The chain recombines TRBV10-3 with TRBJ2-5, with 9 bases that match TRBD1. The trim removed 0 bases at V and 1 base at J, leaving 0 bases unmatched. Germline CDR1 reads ENHRY; CDR2 reads SYGVKD. The CDR3 runs 15 residues.

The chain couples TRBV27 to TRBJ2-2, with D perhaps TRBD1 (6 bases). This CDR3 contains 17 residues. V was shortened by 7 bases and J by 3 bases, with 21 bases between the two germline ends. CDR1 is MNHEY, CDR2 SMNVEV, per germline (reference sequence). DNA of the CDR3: TGTGCCAGCACCTTGACAGGAGACGGATTTGACACCGGGGAGCTGTTTTTT. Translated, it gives CASTLTGDGFDTGELFF.

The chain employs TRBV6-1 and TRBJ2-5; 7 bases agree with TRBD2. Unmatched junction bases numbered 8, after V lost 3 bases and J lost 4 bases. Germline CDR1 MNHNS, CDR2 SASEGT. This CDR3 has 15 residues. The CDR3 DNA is TGTGCCAGCAGTGACGGTCCAAGCGGGGCAGAGACCCAGTACTTC. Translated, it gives CASSDGPSGAETQYF.

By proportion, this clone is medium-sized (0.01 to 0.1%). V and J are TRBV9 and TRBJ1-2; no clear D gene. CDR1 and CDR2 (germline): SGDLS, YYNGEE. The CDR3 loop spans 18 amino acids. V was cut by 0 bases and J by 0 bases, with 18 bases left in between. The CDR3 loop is CASSVDVRAHTANYGYTF. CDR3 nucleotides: TGTGCCAGCAGCGTAGATGTTCGAGCGCACACAGCTAACTATGGCTACACCTTC.

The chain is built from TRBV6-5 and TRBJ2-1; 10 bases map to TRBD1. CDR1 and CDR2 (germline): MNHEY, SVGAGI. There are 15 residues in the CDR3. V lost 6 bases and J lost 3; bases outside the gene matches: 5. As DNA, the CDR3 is TGTGCCAGCAGGAGACAGGGGGCTGTCTACAATGAGCAGTTCTTC. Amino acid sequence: CASRRQGAVYNEQFF.

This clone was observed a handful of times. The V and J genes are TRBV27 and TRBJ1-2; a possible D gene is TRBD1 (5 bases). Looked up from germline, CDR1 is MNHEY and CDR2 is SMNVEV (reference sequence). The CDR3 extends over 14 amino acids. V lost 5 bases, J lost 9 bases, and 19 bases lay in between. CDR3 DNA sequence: TGTGCCAGCAGTGATATTTTGGGGGGAAGTCGCTACACCTTC. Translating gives CASSDILGGSRYTF.

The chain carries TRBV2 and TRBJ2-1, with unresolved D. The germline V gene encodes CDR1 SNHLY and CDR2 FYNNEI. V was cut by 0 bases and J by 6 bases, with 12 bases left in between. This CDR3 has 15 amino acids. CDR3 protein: CASSEAPRGLNEQFF. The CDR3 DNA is TGTGCCAGCAGTGAAGCGCCTCGAGGTCTCAATGAGCAGTTCTTC.

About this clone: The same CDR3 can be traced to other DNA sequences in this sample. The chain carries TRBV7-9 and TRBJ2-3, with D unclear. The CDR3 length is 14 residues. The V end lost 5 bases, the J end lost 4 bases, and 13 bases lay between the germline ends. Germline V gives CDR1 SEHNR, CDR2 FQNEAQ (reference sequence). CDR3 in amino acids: CASSLDTGADTQYF. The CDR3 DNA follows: TGTGCCAGCAGCCTAGATACGGGCGCAGATACGCAGTATTTT.

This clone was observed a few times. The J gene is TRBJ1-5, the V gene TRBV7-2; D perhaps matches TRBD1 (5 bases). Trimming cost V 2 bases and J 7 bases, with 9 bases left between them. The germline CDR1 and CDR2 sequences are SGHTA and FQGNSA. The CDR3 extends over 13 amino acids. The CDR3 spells CASSLTGGQPQHF. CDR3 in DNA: TGTGCCAGCAGCTTAACTGGGGGACAGCCCCAGCATTTT.

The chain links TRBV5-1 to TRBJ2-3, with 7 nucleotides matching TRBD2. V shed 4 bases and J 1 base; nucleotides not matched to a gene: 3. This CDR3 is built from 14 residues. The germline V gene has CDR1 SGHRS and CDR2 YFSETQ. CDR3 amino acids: CASSGRGGTDTQYF. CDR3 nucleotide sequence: TGCGCCAGCAGCGGCCGGGGGGGCACAGATACGCAGTATTTT.

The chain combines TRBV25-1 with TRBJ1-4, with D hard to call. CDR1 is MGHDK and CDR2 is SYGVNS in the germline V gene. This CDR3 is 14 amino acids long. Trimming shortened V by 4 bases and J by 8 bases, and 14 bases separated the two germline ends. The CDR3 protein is CASSGSSYREKLFF. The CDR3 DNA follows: TGTGCCAGCAGTGGCAGCAGCTATCGAGAAAAACTGTTTTTT.

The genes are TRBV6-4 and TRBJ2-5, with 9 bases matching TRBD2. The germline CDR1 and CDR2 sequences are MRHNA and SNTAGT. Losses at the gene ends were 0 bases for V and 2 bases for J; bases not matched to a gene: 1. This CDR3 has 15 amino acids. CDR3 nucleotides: TGTGCCAGCAGTGACTCGACTAGCGGACAAGAGACCCAGTACTTC. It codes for CASSDSTSGQETQYF.

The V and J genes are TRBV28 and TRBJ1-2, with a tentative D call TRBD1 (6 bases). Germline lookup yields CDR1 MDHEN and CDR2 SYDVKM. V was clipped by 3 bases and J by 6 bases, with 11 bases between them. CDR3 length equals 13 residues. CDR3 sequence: CASSLTGHHGYTF. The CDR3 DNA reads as TGTGCCAGCAGTTTGACAGGCCACCATGGCTACACCTTC.

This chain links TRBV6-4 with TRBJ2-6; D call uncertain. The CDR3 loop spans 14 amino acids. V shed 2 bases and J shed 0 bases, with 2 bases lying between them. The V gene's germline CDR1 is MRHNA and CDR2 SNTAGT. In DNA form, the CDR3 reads TGTGCCAGCAGTGACAACTCTGGGGCCAACGTCCTGACTTTC. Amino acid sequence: CASSDNSGANVLTF.

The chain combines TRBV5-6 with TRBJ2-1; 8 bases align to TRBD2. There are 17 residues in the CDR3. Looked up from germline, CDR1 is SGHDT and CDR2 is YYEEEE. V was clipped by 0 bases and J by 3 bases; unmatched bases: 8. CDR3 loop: CASSLVPAGDRYNEQFF. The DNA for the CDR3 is TGTGCCAGCAGCTTGGTTCCAGCGGGAGACCGCTACAATGAGCAGTTCTTC.